This TCR beta chain originates from a study of response to subunit inactivated influenza vaccine. Whole-study results and caveats: New T cells are recruited in small numbers by each seasonal influenza vaccination, according to the authors' suggestion.

Remarks on this clonotype: Its target is unknown.

TCRdb recomputed calls from the RT-PCR reads with MiXCR, one row per CDR3 protein. The sample yields about half a million distinct CDR3 sequences, 7.6% seen once. V was shortened by 3 bases and J by 5 bases, with 13 bases between the two germline ends. The CDR3 has 14 amino acids. The material sequenced was PBMCs from blood, taken 23 months after vaccination. The TCR sequence derives from a man aged 50-75 years who received an inactivated influenza vaccine. The chain links TRBV12-3 or TRBV12-4 to TRBJ2-5, with D maybe TRBD2 (7 bases). CDR3: CASSFGGAGETQYF. The CDR3 nucleotides read TGTGCCAGCAGTTTTGGGGGGGCGGGGGAGACCCAGTACTTC.